A single T cell receptor (beta chain) is shown here with its context. What it recognizes is unknown. These data are taken from a study of Tregs in tolerant kidney transplant recipients. Study-level points and caveats: No direct test of biological reproducibility was done here. Tregs expanded with activated donor B cells seemed most donor-specific.

CD4+CD25+CD127- Tregs, CD4+CD25- non-Tregs, CD4 and CD8 cells were sorted. TCRdb's copy holds only in-frame clones and misses some; the assay was immunoSEQ multiplex PCR. The table shows 70,000 to 95,000 clones, with roughly 90% occurring only once. The source is a human donor who received a combined kidney and bone marrow transplant. The sample was Tregs from blood, taken before the transplant.

The CDR3 region has the DNA TGTGCCAGCAGTGATTTGGGGGGAAGGAACACTGAAGCTTTCTTT. Its translation is CASSDLGGRNTEAFF. The J gene is TRBJ1-1, the V gene TRBV2; D is perhaps TRBD1 (5 bases). The V and J ends lost 3 bases and 1 base respectively, with 12 bases between them. Germline CDR1 is SNHLY and CDR2 is FYNNEI. The CDR3 is made up of 15 amino acids. The whole variable domain, remainder taken from reference TRBV2 and TRBJ1-1, is EPEVTQTPSHQVTQMGQEVILRCVPISNHLYFYWYRQILGQKVEFLVSFYNNEISEKSEIFDDQFSVERPDGSNFTLKIRSTKLEDSAMYFCASSDLGGRNTEAFFGQGTRLTVV.